The 13 T cell receptor beta chains below were found in one sample sequenced in a study of blood T cell repertoires in COVID-19. Sequencing was performed with immunoSEQ multiplex PCR; in TCRdb, only in-frame clones are kept and a portion is missing. The data contain about 68,000 clones, roughly 90% of them singletons. The material sequenced was peripheral blood. The receptors derive from a man in his forties with COVID-19, enrolled during active disease.

The rearrangement uses TRBV6-1 and TRBJ2-4, with D unclear. V lost 3 bases, J lost 4 bases, and 10 bases lay in between. Germline V gene lookup returns CDR1 MNHNS and CDR2 SASEGT. The CDR3 runs 14 residues. The CDR3 coding sequence is TGTGCCAGCAGTGATCCGGGTACTAAAAACATTCAGTACTTC. Amino acid sequence: CASSDPGTKNIQYF.

The chain is built from TRBV19 and TRBJ1-5; perhaps TRBD1 as D (5 bases). Germline-derived CDR1 and CDR2 are LNHDA and SQIVND (reference sequence). The CDR3 consists of 13 residues. Trimming cost V 2 bases and J 7 bases, with 9 bases left between them. CDR3 DNA: TGTGCCAGTAGTATAAGACAGCAACAGCCCCAGCATTTT. Protein product: CASSIRQQQPQHF.

The chain carries TRBV6-5 and TRBJ2-2, with 7 positions matching TRBD1. Germline assignment: CDR1 MNHEY and CDR2 SVGAGI. The trim removed 8 bases at V and 3 bases at J, leaving 9 bases unmatched. The CDR3 runs to 15 residues. Here the CDR3 reads CASEGAGFDTGELFF. As DNA, the CDR3 is TGTGCCAGCGAGGGGGCAGGGTTTGACACCGGGGAGCTGTTTTTT.

This rearrangement joins TRBV7-6 to TRBJ2-2, with D perhaps TRBD2 (6 bases). Germline V gives CDR1 SGHVS, CDR2 FNYEAQ. The CDR3 consists of 15 residues. Trimming left V 1 base short and J 7 bases short, with 13 bases between. CDR3 in DNA: TGTGCCAGCAGCTTAGTGGCTAGCGTTGACGGGGAGCTGTTTTTT. Encoded protein: CASSLVASVDGELFF. Looking up the rest from reference TRBV7-6 and TRBJ2-2 gives the full variable domain: GAGVSQSPRYKVTKRGQDVALRCDPISGHVSLYWYRQALGQGPEFLTYFNYEAQQDKSGLPNDRFSAERPEGSISTLTIQRTEQRDSAMYRCASSLVASVDGELFFGEGSRLTVL.

This sequence joins TRBV5-1 and TRBJ1-2, with unresolved D. The CDR3 has 12 residues. V was pared by 0 bases and J by 8 bases, with 8 bases between. From germline, CDR1 is SGHRS and CDR2 YFSETQ. Here the CDR3 reads CASSLEGEGYTF. CDR3 coding DNA: TGCGCCAGCAGCTTGGAAGGAGAGGGCTACACCTTC.

The genes are TRBV13 and TRBJ2-3; TRBD2 matches 13 bases. CDR1 PRHDT and CDR2 FYEKMQ come from the germline V gene (reference sequence). The CDR3 consists of 17 residues. V shed 5 bases and J 2 bases; nucleotides not matched to a gene: 7. This CDR3 is CASSLEGLAGITDTQYF. The CDR3 DNA follows: TGTGCCAGCAGCCTAGAGGGACTAGCGGGGATCACAGATACGCAGTATTTT.

The chain recombines TRBV5-1 with TRBJ2-5; tentative D call: TRBD2 (6 bases). Germline values: CDR1 SGHRS, CDR2 YFSETQ. The V end lost 3 bases, the J end lost 2 bases, and 11 bases lay between the germline ends. The CDR3 has 14 amino acids. CDR3 amino acids: CASSSDGGQETQYF. CDR3 in DNA: TGCGCCAGCAGCTCAGACGGGGGACAAGAGACCCAGTACTTC.

The chain has TRBV7-9 and TRBJ2-1; 16 bases are shared with TRBD2. The V gene's germline CDR1 is SEHNR and CDR2 FQNEAQ (reference sequence). CDR3 length: 17 amino acids. Unmatched junction bases numbered 8, after V lost 5 bases and J lost 7 bases. CDR3 DNA: TGTGCCAGCAGCCCTTCACCGGGACTAGCGGGGGGGAATGAGCAGTTCTTC. Protein sequence: CASSPSPGLAGGNEQFF.

V usage is TRBV3-1 (or the pseudogene TRBV3-2) and J usage is TRBJ1-2, with TRBD1 matching over 7 bases. Germline V CDR1 and CDR2: LGHDT, YNNKEL (reference sequence). The length of the CDR3 is 16 residues. V lost 3 bases, J lost 2 bases, and 9 bases stayed unmatched. CDR3 sequence: CASSQHSDRANYGYTF. DNA of the CDR3: TGTGCCAGCAGCCAGCACTCCGACAGGGCCAACTATGGCTACACCTTC.

This chain uses TRBV9 with TRBJ1-2, with D hard to call. The CDR3 contains 14 residues. Trimming shortened V by 0 bases and J by 1 base, and 7 bases separated the two germline ends. The germline V gene encodes CDR1 SGDLS and CDR2 YYNGEE. Written as DNA, the CDR3 is TGTGCCAGCAGCGTAGATCGGGGTAACTATGGCTACACCTTC. Protein: CASSVDRGNYGYTF.

The chain couples TRBV15 to TRBJ2-5; tentatively, D is TRBD1 (6 bases). V dropped 5 bases and J dropped 4 bases, with 23 bases sitting between them. In germline, CDR1 is LNHNV, CDR2 YYDKDF (reference sequence). CDR3 length equals 17 residues. CDR3 region: CATSFRGQSFAGETQYF. Here the CDR3 DNA reads TGTGCCACCAGCTTCCGAGGACAGTCATTCGCGGGAGAGACCCAGTACTTC.

The chain uses TRBV5-1 and TRBJ1-5, with TRBD1 matching 8 bases. CDR3 length equals 16 residues. The germline CDR1 and CDR2 sequences are SGHRS and YFSETQ. V was pared by 0 bases and J by 6 bases, with 8 bases of the junction left unmatched. The CDR3 region is CASSLGGTGAGQPQHF. DNA of the CDR3: TGCGCCAGCAGCTTGGGTGGGACAGGAGCAGGTCAGCCCCAGCATTTT. Together with reference TRBV5-1 and TRBJ1-5, the CDR3 gives the full variable domain: KAGVTQTPRYLIKTRGQQVTLSCSPISGHRSVSWYQQTPGQGLQFLFEYFSETQRNKGNFPGRFSGRQFSNSRSEMNVSTLELGDSALYLCASSLGGTGAGQPQHFGDGTRLSIL.

This clone showed up just once. This chain connects TRBV5-1 to TRBJ2-1, with D maybe TRBD1 (6 bases). Per the germline V gene, CDR1 is SGHRS and CDR2 is YFSETQ. The CDR3 extends over 12 amino acids. V was pared by 6 bases and J by 8 bases, with 12 bases between. The CDR3 region is CASNLGGDEQFF. CDR3 DNA: TGCGCCAGCAACCTTGGGGGCGATGAGCAGTTCTTC.